A selection of T cell receptor beta chains follows, all from one sample in a study of post-analysis software for immune sequencing data. TCRdb analysed the PCR reads with MiXCR anew, one entry per CDR3 protein. The top ten clones hold roughly 4.4% of a sample with about 820,000 distinct CDR3 sequences, approximately 50% of them seen once. The sequenced sample was blood. The source is a girl aged 5-17 years with multiple sclerosis. The CDR3 runs from the conserved cysteine through the conserved F or W. D genes are given only for firm matches. Rows may omit the clone size; those that give it use once, few, many or a size class.

clone_size: few
j_call: TRBJ2-3
d_call: NA
v_call: TRBV11-3
cdr3_aa: CASSSSGATSTDTQYF
cdr3_nt: TGTGCCAGCAGCTCGTCGGGCGCTACTAGCACAGATACGCAGTATTTT

clone_size: NA
j_call: TRBJ1-3
d_call: TRBD1
v_call: TRBV14
cdr3_aa: CASSRTGDGNTIYF
cdr3_nt: TGTGCCAGCAGCCGGACAGGGGATGGAAACACCATATATTTT

clone_size: NA
j_call: TRBJ1-2
d_call: NA
v_call: TRBV27
cdr3_aa: CASSVGQYGGYGYTF
cdr3_nt: TGTGCCAGTAGCGTCGGTCAGTACGGGGGCTATGGCTACACCTTC

clone_size: NA
j_call: TRBJ1-5
d_call: NA
v_call: TRBV20-1
cdr3_aa: CSARPHNQPQHF
cdr3_nt: TGCAGTGCTAGACCCCACAATCAGCCCCAGCATTTT

clone_size: NA
j_call: TRBJ1-1
d_call: NA
v_call: TRBV20-1
cdr3_aa: CSASRTVLRGTEAFF
cdr3_nt: TGCAGTGCTAGCCGGACAGTCCTTAGGGGGACTGAAGCTTTCTTT

clone_size: few
j_call: TRBJ2-1
d_call: TRBD2
v_call: TRBV4-1
cdr3_aa: CASTARLAGPGGEQFF
cdr3_nt: TGCGCCAGCACCGCCCGACTAGCGGGACCAGGAGGTGAGCAGTTCTTC

clone_size: NA
j_call: TRBJ2-7
d_call: NA
v_call: TRBV29-1
cdr3_aa: CSVHRGGNEQYF
cdr3_nt: TGCAGCGTCCACAGGGGAGGGAACGAGCAGTACTTC

clone_size: few
j_call: TRBJ2-7
d_call: NA
v_call: TRBV6-2/TRBV6-3
cdr3_aa: CASSSSGLPYEQYF
cdr3_nt: TGTGCCAGCAGTTCCTCGGGACTCCCCTACGAGCAGTACTTC

clone_size: NA
j_call: TRBJ1-2
d_call: NA
v_call: TRBV6-2/TRBV6-3
cdr3_aa: CASSLEVRPPYGYTF
cdr3_nt: TGTGCCAGCAGTCTGGAAGTCCGACCCCCCTATGGCTACACCTTC

clone_size: NA
j_call: TRBJ1-2
d_call: NA
v_call: TRBV20-1
cdr3_aa: CSARGQSNYGYTF
cdr3_nt: TGCAGTGCTAGAGGACAGAGTAACTATGGCTACACCTTC

clone_size: NA
j_call: TRBJ2-7
d_call: NA
v_call: TRBV6-4
cdr3_aa: CASSVTGTEAYEQYF
cdr3_nt: TGTGCCAGCAGTGTTACCGGGACGGAAGCTTACGAGCAGTACTTC

clone_size: few
j_call: TRBJ1-2
d_call: TRBD1
v_call: TRBV10-3
cdr3_aa: CAISDLPGQGGGYTF
cdr3_nt: TGTGCCATCAGTGACCTCCCAGGACAGGGGGGAGGCTACACCTTC

clone_size: NA
j_call: TRBJ2-7
d_call: NA
v_call: TRBV20-1
cdr3_aa: CSAPKFVGSYEQYF
cdr3_nt: TGCAGTGCTCCTAAGTTTGTAGGGTCCTACGAGCAGTACTTC

clone_size: NA
j_call: TRBJ2-1
d_call: TRBD1
v_call: TRBV20-1
cdr3_aa: CSALQGERNEQFF
cdr3_nt: TGCAGTGCTCTCCAGGGGGAACGCAATGAGCAGTTCTTC

clone_size: NA
j_call: TRBJ2-1
d_call: NA
v_call: TRBV4-2
cdr3_aa: CASSQDLTGSYNEQFF
cdr3_nt: TGTGCCAGCAGCCAAGATTTAACGGGGTCGTACAATGAGCAGTTCTTC

clone_size: NA
j_call: TRBJ2-7
d_call: NA
v_call: TRBV20-1
cdr3_aa: CSARADRSSYEQYF
cdr3_nt: TGCAGTGCTAGAGCCGACAGGAGCTCCTACGAGCAGTACTTC

clone_size: few
j_call: TRBJ2-7
d_call: NA
v_call: TRBV24-1
cdr3_aa: CAPKGYEQYF
cdr3_nt: TGTGCCCCGAAAGGTTACGAGCAGTACTTC

clone_size: NA
j_call: TRBJ2-7
d_call: NA
v_call: TRBV29-1
cdr3_aa: CSVSGTLYEQYF
cdr3_nt: TGCAGCGTTTCCGGGACTCTCTACGAGCAGTACTTC

clone_size: NA
j_call: TRBJ1-2
d_call: NA
v_call: TRBV12-3/TRBV12-4
cdr3_aa: CASSLPQAGYGYTF
cdr3_nt: TGTGCCAGCAGTTTACCACAGGCTGGCTATGGCTACACCTTC

clone_size: NA
j_call: TRBJ2-3
d_call: NA
v_call: TRBV7-2
cdr3_aa: CASSSGGVSDTQYF
cdr3_nt: TGTGCCAGCAGCTCTGGCGGGGTATCAGATACGCAGTATTTT

clone_size: NA
j_call: TRBJ2-5
d_call: TRBD2
v_call: TRBV2
cdr3_aa: CASSERREGLETQYF
cdr3_nt: TGTGCCAGCAGTGAAAGGCGGGAGGGCCTGGAGACCCAGTACTTC

clone_size: NA
j_call: TRBJ2-3
d_call: NA
v_call: TRBV7-2
cdr3_aa: CASSLKAAKDTQYF
cdr3_nt: TGTGCCAGCAGCTTAAAAGCGGCGAAGGATACGCAGTATTTT

clone_size: NA
j_call: TRBJ2-3
d_call: NA
v_call: TRBV15
cdr3_aa: CATSYNKASTDTQYF
cdr3_nt: TGTGCCACCAGTTACAACAAGGCTAGCACAGATACGCAGTATTTT

clone_size: NA
j_call: TRBJ2-1
d_call: TRBD2
v_call: TRBV5-1
cdr3_aa: CASSLTGLAGGGEQFF
cdr3_nt: TGCGCCAGCAGCTTGACGGGACTAGCGGGAGGAGGTGAGCAGTTCTTC

clone_size: few
j_call: TRBJ2-3
d_call: NA
v_call: TRBV7-2
cdr3_aa: CASSPLGPLSGRTDTQYF
cdr3_nt: TGTGCCAGCAGTCCTCTAGGACCCCTATCGGGACGCACAGATACGCAGTATTTT

clone_size: NA
j_call: TRBJ1-2
d_call: NA
v_call: TRBV7-9
cdr3_aa: CASSSTGFGYTF
cdr3_nt: TGTGCCAGCAGCTCTACAGGGTTCGGCTACACCTTC

clone_size: NA
j_call: TRBJ1-2
d_call: NA
v_call: TRBV6-1
cdr3_aa: CASRETARHGYTF
cdr3_nt: TGTGCCAGCAGGGAAACGGCCCGGCATGGCTACACCTTC

clone_size: few
j_call: TRBJ1-2
d_call: NA
v_call: TRBV7-8
cdr3_aa: CASSLAAGPKGYTF
cdr3_nt: TGTGCCAGCAGCTTAGCAGCAGGCCCTAAAGGCTACACCTTC

clone_size: once
j_call: TRBJ1-1
d_call: NA
v_call: TRBV2
cdr3_aa: CASSEGGGGTEAFF
cdr3_nt: TGTGCCAGCAGTGAGGGGGGGGGCGGCACTGAAGCTTTCTTT

clone_size: NA
j_call: TRBJ2-1
d_call: TRBD2
v_call: TRBV20-1
cdr3_aa: CSALPLAAKTNEQFF
cdr3_nt: TGCAGTGCTCTACCACTAGCGGCCAAGACCAATGAGCAGTTCTTC

clone_size: NA
j_call: TRBJ2-5
d_call: TRBD2
v_call: TRBV19
cdr3_aa: CASSMGGAPWEQYF
cdr3_nt: TGTGCCAGTAGTATGGGAGGGGCCCCCTGGGAGCAGTACTTC

clone_size: few
j_call: TRBJ1-2
d_call: NA
v_call: TRBV12-3/TRBV12-4
cdr3_aa: CASSLNNGYGYTF
cdr3_nt: TGTGCCAGCAGTTTAAATAATGGTTATGGCTACACCTTC

clone_size: NA
j_call: TRBJ2-5
d_call: TRBD1
v_call: TRBV20-1
cdr3_aa: CSALHPQGGGDMGETQYF
cdr3_nt: TGCAGTGCCCTCCACCCCCAAGGGGGCGGTGATATGGGAGAGACCCAGTACTTC

clone_size: NA
j_call: TRBJ2-7
d_call: NA
v_call: TRBV7-8
cdr3_aa: CASSDPGLPSEQYF
cdr3_nt: TGTGCCAGCAGCGACCCGGGACTTCCTTCGGAGCAGTACTTC

clone_size: few
j_call: TRBJ2-5
d_call: TRBD2
v_call: TRBV10-3
cdr3_aa: CAISASSGVETQYF
cdr3_nt: TGTGCCATCAGTGCGTCTAGCGGGGTAGAGACCCAGTACTTC

clone_size: NA
j_call: TRBJ2-7
d_call: NA
v_call: TRBV6-5
cdr3_aa: CASSYDGSSYEQYF
cdr3_nt: TGTGCCAGCAGTTACGACGGCAGCTCCTACGAGCAGTACTTC

clone_size: NA
j_call: TRBJ1-1
d_call: NA
v_call: TRBV29-1
cdr3_aa: CSATRAVNTEAFF
cdr3_nt: TGCAGCGCTACCAGGGCGGTGAACACTGAAGCTTTCTTT

clone_size: NA
j_call: TRBJ1-2
d_call: TRBD1
v_call: TRBV5-1
cdr3_aa: CASSSRTGGVYGYTF
cdr3_nt: TGCGCCAGCAGCTCGCGGACAGGGGGCGTCTATGGCTACACCTTC

clone_size: NA
j_call: TRBJ2-5
d_call: NA
v_call: TRBV18
cdr3_aa: CASSLYYQETQYF
cdr3_nt: TGTGCCAGCTCACTTTACTACCAAGAGACCCAGTACTTC

clone_size: NA
j_call: TRBJ2-5
d_call: TRBD2
v_call: TRBV7-9
cdr3_aa: CASSLVGTSGRTDWETQYF
cdr3_nt: TGTGCCAGCAGCCTCGTGGGGACTAGCGGGAGGACTGATTGGGAGACCCAGTACTTC

clone_size: NA
j_call: TRBJ2-1
d_call: TRBD2
v_call: TRBV5-1
cdr3_aa: CASSLGAGTSGYNEQFF
cdr3_nt: TGCGCCAGCAGCTTGGGGGCGGGAACTAGCGGATACAATGAGCAGTTCTTC

clone_size: NA
j_call: TRBJ2-5
d_call: NA
v_call: TRBV7-9
cdr3_aa: CASSVRQLGGQETQYF
cdr3_nt: TGTGCCAGCAGCGTTCGACAGTTAGGGGGGCAAGAGACCCAGTACTTC

clone_size: NA
j_call: TRBJ1-1
d_call: NA
v_call: TRBV9
cdr3_aa: CASSVTQDIATEAFF
cdr3_nt: TGTGCCAGCAGCGTAACTCAAGATATTGCCACTGAAGCTTTCTTT

clone_size: NA
j_call: TRBJ1-6
d_call: NA
v_call: TRBV12-3/TRBV12-4
cdr3_aa: CASSFWSPLHF
cdr3_nt: TGTGCCAGCAGTTTTTGGTCACCCCTCCACTTT

clone_size: few
j_call: TRBJ2-7
d_call: NA
v_call: TRBV7-2
cdr3_aa: CASSLVSGGEQYF
cdr3_nt: TGTGCCAGCAGCTTAGTGTCCGGTGGCGAGCAGTACTTC